This T cell receptor beta chain derives from a study of shared T cell receptors in the human thymus (dated by TCRdb to about 2021). About the investigation overall: The study examined how self-reactive, shared T-cell receptor alpha chains are generated in the human thymus.

CDR1 and CDR2 are drawn from the germline V gene: SGHDN, FVKESK. From V the trimming removes 4 bases and from J it removes 5 bases, while the gene matches leave 3 bases of the junction unaccounted for. CDR3 length: 15 amino acids, cysteine to phenylalanine. Kept here is only the CDR3 DNA, which spans 45 bases and is read in frame from base 1. The library was made by the immunoSEQ multiplex PCR assay. The immuneACCESS repertoire file appears here via TCRdb, limited to in-frame rearrangements. These files lack a portion of the clones; in checked studies, under half of the deficit traces to unresolved V genes, and the cause of the others is not known. This sample gives about 660,000 clones in total; more than 70% of them show up just once. In total, the top ten clones hold about 0.0094% of the sample. Note on this clone: The antigen this receptor binds is unknown. Base qualities are missing; no much larger clone stands one base away.

This same sample was also taken into another study, of human thymus T cells. Per that second paper: In Finland, the donors were immunologically healthy infants who were having open corrective cardiac surgery for congenital heart defects. The thymus tissue came from surgical resects taken out during corrective cardiac surgery. Both the thymic and the peripheral blood repertoires appeared to show biased V and J gene segment usage. According to the related research, thymic TCR repertoires were highly overlapping among unrelated individuals. The study used eight infant thymus samples plus four related peripheral blood samples to characterize TCR alpha and beta repertoires. The cohort included over five male and two female infants, with donor ages spanning 7 to 244 days. Thymocytes were mechanically released from the tissue and were stored as pellets of roughly 9-31 million cells at -70 degrees C. A QIAsymphony instrument was used to extract genomic DNA from the frozen cell pellets. Using the immunoSEQ multiplex PCR assay, the TCRB and TCRAD loci were amplified from a standardized quantity of quality-controlled genomic DNA. The amplicons spanned the V(D)J region and were long enough to cover the CDR3 and allow V and J genes to be identified. The amplicons were sequenced on an Illumina platform via the commercial immunoSEQ service. Primer bias and sequencing errors were corrected using previously described methods, and TCRAD and TCRB definitions followed the IMGT database. Analysis of the repertoires was done with immunoSEQ Analyzer 3.0 and VDJTools and included basic statistics, V/J segment usage, diversity estimates, rarefaction and pairwise overlap. Diversity was estimated using the Chao1, ChaoE, Efron-Thisted, Shannon and inverse Simpson indices, and was also estimated on datasets down-sampled to the size of the smallest sample. Repertoire overlap was determined by strict matching of CDR3 nucleotide sequence, V gene and J gene, and Jaccard-based multidimensional scaling clustering was applied. On average, thymus samples yielded hundreds of thousands of unique TCRB clonotypes, whereas blood samples yielded about 84,000.

The sequenced material came from thymocytes. The TCR originated in a boy under two years old with a congenital heart defect. Donor details come from another sample of the same person, matched by shared clones. Rearrangement joined TRBV14 to TRBJ2-2; 11 junctional bases match TRBD1. The nucleotides are TGTGCCAGCAGCCCCGGGACAGGGGGGACCGGGGAGCTGTTTTTT. This yields the protein CASSPGTGGTGELFF.